This T cell receptor (beta chain) was documented in a study of cytomegalovirus exposure and HLA in healthy donors. Study findings and constraints: There were several of the most significant clusters that appeared linked to common viral pathogens in a later analysis. A later analysis linked a missense variant in DCLRE1C to the trimming of TCR beta V and J genes. The likely origin of a cluster of highly shared sequence variants was a sequencing artifact.

As regards this clone: Its antigen is undetermined.

In the PCR, 60 Vbeta and 13 Jbeta primers were used. Only in-frame clones appear in the TCRdb table, and some are missing; sequencing was by immunoSEQ multiplex PCR. The sample carries 65,000 to 95,000 clones, under 80% recorded once. V shed 7 bases and J shed 2 bases, with 8 bases lying between them. Germline CDR1 and CDR2: WSHSY and SAAADI. The CDR3 loop spans 13 amino acids. Sequencing used PBMCs. The clonotype comes from a male donor in good health and CMV-seropositive. V is TRBV10-2 and J is TRBJ2-2; perhaps TRBD2 as D (5 bases). This CDR3 reads CASTDYNTGELFF. CDR3 DNA: TGCGCCAGCACCGACTATAACACCGGGGAGCTGTTTTTT.